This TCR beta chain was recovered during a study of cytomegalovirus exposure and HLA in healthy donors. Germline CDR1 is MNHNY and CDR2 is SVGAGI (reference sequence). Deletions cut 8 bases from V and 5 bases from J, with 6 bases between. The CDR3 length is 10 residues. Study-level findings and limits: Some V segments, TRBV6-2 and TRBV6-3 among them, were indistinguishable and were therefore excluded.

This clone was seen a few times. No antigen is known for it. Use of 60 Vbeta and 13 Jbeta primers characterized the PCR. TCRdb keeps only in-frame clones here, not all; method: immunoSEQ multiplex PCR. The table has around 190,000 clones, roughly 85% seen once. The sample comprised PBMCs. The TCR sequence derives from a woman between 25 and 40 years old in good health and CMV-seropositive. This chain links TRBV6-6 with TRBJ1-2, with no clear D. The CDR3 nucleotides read TGTGCCAGCCACCAGTATGGCTACACCTTC. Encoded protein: CASHQYGYTF.